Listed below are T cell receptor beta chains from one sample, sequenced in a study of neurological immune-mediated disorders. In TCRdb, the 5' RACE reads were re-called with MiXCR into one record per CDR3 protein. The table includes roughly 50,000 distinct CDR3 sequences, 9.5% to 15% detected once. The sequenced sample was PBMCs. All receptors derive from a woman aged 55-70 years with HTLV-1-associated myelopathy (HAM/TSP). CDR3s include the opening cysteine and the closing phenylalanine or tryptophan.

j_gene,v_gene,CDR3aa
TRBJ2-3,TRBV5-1,CASNTGTPADTQYF
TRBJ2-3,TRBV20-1,CSAREVGAGVDTQYF
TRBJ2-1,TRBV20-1,CSVIPLTSGSGNEQFF
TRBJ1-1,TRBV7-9,CASSLDLRGTEAFF
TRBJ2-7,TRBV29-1,CSIRARKGYEQYF
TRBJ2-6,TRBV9,CASSPRGAPGANALTF
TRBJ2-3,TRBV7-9,CASSFLGTDTQYF
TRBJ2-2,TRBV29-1,CSGDRGGTGELFF
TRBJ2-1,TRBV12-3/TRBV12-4,CASSPPRRGEPPHNEQFF
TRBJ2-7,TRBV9,CASSVSGTSYEQYF
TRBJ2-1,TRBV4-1,CASSQLQGVDEQFF
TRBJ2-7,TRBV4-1,CASSQTSGSPYEQYF
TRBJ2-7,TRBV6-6,CASSYPRANEKYF
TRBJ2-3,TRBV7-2,CASSLLGGPDTQYF
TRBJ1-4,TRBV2,CASKEKGANEKLFF
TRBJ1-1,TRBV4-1,CASSPQEGTEAFF
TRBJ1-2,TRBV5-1,CASSLDQYGYTF
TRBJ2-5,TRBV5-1,CASSPAGQQETQYF
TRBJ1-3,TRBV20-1,CSASPSGNTIYF
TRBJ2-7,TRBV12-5,CASGWTTASYEQYF
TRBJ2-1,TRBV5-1,CASSLGGDHYNEQFF
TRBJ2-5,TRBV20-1,CSAPFLKETQYF
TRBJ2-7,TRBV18,CASSRTNYEQYF
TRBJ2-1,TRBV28,CASTLGGGNEQFF
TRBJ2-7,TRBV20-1,CSARLSGRTYEQYF
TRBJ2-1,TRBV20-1,CSARGIHSGNPPPTYNEQFF
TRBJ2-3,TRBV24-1,CATSDRAGAGTDTQYF
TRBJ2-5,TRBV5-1,CASSWNQETQYF
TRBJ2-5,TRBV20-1,CSARGGTGVETQYF
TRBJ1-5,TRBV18,CASSPGQGSNQPQHF
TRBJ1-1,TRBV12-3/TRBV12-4,CASRSPDRNTEAFF
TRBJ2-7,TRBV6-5,CASGSMGEQYF
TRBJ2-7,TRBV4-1,CASSQVPWSEQYF
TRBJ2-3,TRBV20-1,CSAPGGGGRAEATQYF
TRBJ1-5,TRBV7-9,CASSLGGTSAQPQHF
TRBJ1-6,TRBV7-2,CASSLGSPLGSPLHF
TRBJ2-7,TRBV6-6,CASSYSRMTIGDYEQYF
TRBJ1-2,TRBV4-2,CASSQDLVLGRQHSTGYTF
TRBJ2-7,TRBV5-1,CASRENPSLYERYF
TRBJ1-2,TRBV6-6,CASSYSKLGQGVYGYTF
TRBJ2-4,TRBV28,CASSGAGVEAKNIQYF
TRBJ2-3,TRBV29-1,CSVEDATDTQYF
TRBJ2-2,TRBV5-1,CASSLGLAGAGELFF
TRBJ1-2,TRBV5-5,CASSFSEGGYTF
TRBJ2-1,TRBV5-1,CASSLTGTAQFF
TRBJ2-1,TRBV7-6,CASSTPIAAQKDEQFF
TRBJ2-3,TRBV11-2,CASSLVGRDTDTQYF
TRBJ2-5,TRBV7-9,CAISLRQGSSGETHYF
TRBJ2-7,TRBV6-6,CASSYAGQGYFYEQYF
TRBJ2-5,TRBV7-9,CASSLTPGTSGSETQYF
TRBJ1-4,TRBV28,CASTPPTGLANEKLFF
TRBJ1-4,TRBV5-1,CASSLWAATNEKLFF
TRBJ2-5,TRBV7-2,CASSLGARVFSETQYF
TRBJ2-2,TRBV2,CASSEIIPTGELFF
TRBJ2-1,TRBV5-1,CATRRGRADEQFF